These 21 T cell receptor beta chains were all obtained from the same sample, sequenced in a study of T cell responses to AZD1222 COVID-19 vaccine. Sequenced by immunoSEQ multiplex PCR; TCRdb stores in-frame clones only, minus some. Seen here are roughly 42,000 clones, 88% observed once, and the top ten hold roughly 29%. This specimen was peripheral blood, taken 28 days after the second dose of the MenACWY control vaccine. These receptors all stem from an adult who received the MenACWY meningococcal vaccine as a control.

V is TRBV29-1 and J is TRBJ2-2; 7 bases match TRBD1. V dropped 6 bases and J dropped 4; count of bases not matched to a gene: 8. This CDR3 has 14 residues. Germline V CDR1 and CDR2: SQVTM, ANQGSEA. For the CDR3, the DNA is TGCAGCGTGGGCGTCGCAGGGGGCACCGGGGAGCTGTTTTTT. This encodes CSVGVAGGTGELFF.

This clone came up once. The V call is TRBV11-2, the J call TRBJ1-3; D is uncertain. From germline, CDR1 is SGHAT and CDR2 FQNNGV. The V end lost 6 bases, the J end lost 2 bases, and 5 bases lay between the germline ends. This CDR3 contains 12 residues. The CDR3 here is CASRRPGNTIYF. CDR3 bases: TGTGCCAGCAGACGCCCTGGAAACACCATATATTTT.

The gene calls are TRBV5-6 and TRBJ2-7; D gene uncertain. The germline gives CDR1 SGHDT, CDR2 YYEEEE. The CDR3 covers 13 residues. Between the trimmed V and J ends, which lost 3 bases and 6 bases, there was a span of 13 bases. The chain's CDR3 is CASSSAGRSEQYF. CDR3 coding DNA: TGTGCCAGCAGCTCCGCCGGACGAAGCGAGCAGTACTTC.

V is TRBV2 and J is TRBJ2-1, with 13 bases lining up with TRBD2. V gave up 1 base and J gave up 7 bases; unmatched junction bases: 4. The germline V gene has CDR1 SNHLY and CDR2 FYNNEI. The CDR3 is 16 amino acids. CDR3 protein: CASSEEGTSGMNEQFF. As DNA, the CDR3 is TGTGCCAGCAGTGAAGAGGGGACTAGCGGGATGAATGAGCAGTTCTTC.

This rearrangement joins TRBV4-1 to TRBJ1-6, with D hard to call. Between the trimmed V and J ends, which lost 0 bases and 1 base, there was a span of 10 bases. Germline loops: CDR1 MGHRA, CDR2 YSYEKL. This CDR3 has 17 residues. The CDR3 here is CASSQEEGISYNSPLHF. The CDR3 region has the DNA TGCGCCAGCAGCCAAGAAGAAGGGATATCCTATAATTCACCCCTCCACTTT.

The CDR3 bases are TGCGCCAGCAGCCTGGACATAGCGAATGAAAAACTGTTTTTT. Amino acids: CASSLDIANEKLFF. The chain uses TRBV4-1 and TRBJ1-4; possible D gene TRBD1, 5 bases. The CDR3 sequence is 14 residues long. Germline V gene lookup returns CDR1 MGHRA and CDR2 YSYEKL. V lost 4 bases and J lost 5, with 11 bases in between.

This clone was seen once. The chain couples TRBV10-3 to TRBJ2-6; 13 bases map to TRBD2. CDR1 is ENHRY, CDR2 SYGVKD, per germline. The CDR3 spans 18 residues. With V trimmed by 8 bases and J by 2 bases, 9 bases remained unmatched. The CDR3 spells CAIRGRGTSGAGANVLTF. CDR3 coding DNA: TGTGCCATCCGCGGGAGGGGGACTAGCGGGGCTGGGGCCAACGTCCTGACTTTC.

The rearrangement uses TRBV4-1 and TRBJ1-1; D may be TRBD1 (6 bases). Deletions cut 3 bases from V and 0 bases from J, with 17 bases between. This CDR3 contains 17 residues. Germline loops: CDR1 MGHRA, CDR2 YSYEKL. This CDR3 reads CASSQIGGISMNTEAFF. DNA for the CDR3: TGCGCCAGCAGCCAGATAGGGGGGATTTCCATGAACACTGAAGCTTTCTTT.

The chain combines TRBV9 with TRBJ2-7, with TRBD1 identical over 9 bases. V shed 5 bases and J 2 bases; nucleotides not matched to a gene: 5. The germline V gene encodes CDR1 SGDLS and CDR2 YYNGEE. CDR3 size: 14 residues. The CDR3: CASSYRGRTYEQYF. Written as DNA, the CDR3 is TGTGCCAGCAGTTACAGGGGGCGTACCTACGAGCAGTACTTC.

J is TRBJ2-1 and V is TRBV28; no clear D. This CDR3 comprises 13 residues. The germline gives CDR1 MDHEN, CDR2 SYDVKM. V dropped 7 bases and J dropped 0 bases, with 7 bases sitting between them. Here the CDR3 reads CASTPSSYNEQFF. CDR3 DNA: TGTGCCAGCACGCCAAGCTCCTACAATGAGCAGTTCTTC. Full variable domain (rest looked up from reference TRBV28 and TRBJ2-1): DVKVTQSSRYLVKRTGEKVFLECVQDMDHENMFWYRQDPGLGLRLIYFSYDVKMKEKGDIPEGYSVSREKKERFSLILESASTNQTSMYLCASTPSSYNEQFFGPGTRLTVL.

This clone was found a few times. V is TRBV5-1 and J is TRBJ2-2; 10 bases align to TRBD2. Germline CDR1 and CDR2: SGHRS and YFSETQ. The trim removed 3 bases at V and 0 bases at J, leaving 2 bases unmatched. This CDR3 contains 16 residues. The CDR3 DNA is TGCGCCAGCAGCTCTAGCGGGAGCGCGAACACCGGGGAGCTGTTTTTT. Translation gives CASSSSGSANTGELFF. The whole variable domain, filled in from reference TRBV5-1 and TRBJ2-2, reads KAGVTQTPRYLIKTRGQQVTLSCSPISGHRSVSWYQQTPGQGLQFLFEYFSETQRNKGNFPGRFSGRQFSNSRSEMNVSTLELGDSALYLCASSSSGSANTGELFFGEGSRLTVL.

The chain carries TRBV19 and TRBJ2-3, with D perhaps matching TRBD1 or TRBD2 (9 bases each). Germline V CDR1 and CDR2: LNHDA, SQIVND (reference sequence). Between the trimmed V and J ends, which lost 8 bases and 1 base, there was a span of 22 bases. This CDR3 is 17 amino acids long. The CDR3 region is CASDNRGGDRGTDTQYF. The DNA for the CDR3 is TGTGCCAGTGACAACCGCGGGGGGGACAGGGGCACAGATACGCAGTATTTT. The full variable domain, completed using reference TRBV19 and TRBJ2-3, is DGGITQSPKYLFRKEGQNVTLSCEQNLNHDAMYWYRQDPGQGLRLIYYSQIVNDFQKGDIAEGYSVSREKKESFPLTVTSAQKNPTAFYLCASDNRGGDRGTDTQYFGPGTRLTVL.

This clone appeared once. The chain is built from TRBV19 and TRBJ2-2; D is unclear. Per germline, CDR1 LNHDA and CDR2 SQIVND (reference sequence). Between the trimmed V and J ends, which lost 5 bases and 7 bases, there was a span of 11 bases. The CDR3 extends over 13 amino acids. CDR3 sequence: CASSRNLGGELFF. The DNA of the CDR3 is TGTGCCAGTAGTCGCAATTTGGGCGGGGAGCTGTTTTTT.

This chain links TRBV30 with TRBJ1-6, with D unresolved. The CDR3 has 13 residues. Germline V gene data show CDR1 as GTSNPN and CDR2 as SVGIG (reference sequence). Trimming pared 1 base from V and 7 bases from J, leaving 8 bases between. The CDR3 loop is CAWSDSGNSPLHF. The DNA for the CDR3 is TGTGCCTGGAGTGACAGCGGAAATTCACCCCTCCACTTT.

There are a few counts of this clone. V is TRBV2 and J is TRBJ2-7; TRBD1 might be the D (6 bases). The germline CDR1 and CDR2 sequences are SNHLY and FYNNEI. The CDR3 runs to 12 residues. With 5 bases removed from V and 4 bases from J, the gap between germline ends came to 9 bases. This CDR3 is CASSRDIYEQYF. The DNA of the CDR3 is TGTGCCAGCAGTCGGGACATTTACGAGCAGTACTTC.

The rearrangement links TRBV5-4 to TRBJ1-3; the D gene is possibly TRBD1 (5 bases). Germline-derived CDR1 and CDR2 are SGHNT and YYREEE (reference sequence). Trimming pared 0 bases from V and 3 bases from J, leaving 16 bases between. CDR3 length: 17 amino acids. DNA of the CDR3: TGTGCCAGCAGCTTGGATCCAGGGCGCAGTGATGGAAACACCATATATTTT. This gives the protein CASSLDPGRSDGNTIYF.

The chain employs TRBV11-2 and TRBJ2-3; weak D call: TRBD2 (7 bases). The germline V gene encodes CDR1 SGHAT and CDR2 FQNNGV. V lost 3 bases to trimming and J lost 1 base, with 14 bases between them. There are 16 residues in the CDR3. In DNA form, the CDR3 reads TGTGCCAGCAGCTTGGGGGGCGCGGGGGGCACAGATACGCAGTATTTT. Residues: CASSLGGAGGTDTQYF.

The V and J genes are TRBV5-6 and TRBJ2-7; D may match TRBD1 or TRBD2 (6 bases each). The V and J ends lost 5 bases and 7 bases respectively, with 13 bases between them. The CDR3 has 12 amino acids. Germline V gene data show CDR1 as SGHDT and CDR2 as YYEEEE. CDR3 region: CASSIGGREQYF. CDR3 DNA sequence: TGTGCCAGCAGTATTGGGGGGCGGGAGCAGTACTTC.

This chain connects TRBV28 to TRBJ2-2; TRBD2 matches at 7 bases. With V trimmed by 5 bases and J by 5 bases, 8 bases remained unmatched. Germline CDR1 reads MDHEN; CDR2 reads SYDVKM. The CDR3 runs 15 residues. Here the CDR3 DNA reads TGTGCCAGCAGTAGTGGCGGGAGTTGGACCGGGGAGCTGTTTTTT. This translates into CASSSGGSWTGELFF.

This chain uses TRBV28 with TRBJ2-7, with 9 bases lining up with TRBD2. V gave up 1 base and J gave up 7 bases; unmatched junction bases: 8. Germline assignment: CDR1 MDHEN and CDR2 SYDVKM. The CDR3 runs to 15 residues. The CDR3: CASSLSASGIGEQYF. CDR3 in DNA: TGTGCCAGCAGTTTATCGGCTAGCGGGATAGGGGAGCAGTACTTC.

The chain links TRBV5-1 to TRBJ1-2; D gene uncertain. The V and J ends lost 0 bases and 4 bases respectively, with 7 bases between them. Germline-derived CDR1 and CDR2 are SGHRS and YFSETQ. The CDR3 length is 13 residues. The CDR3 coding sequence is TGCGCCAGCAGCTTGGAACGGGGCTATGGCTACACCTTC. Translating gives CASSLERGYGYTF.